A selection of T cell receptor beta chains follows, all from one sample in a study of vaccination effects on CD4 cells after COVID-19. The data were produced by immunoSEQ multiplex PCR, yet TCRdb's version contains in-frame clones alone and is incomplete. This sample carries under 55,000 clones, roughly 70% of them seen once, and the ten largest clones take around 7%. Antigens for these TCRs are unknown. Specimen: CD4+ T cells from PBMCs cultured without peptide, collected after COVID-19 vaccination. The receptors were gathered from a human donor who received a COVID-19 vaccine. Each CDR3 is given with its conserved first and last residue. Each record gives: clone size, CDR3 length, J gene, V gene, D gene, CDR3 DNA, CDR3 protein. The D gene is left open where the match is weak. Part of the rows lack a size; the others show once, few, many or a class for expanded clones.

>.|13|TRBJ2-5|TRBV10-1|.
TGCGCCAGCAGTACAGACAGTTGGAGAACCCAGTACTTC
CASSTDSWRTQYF
>.|14|TRBJ1-6|TRBV10-2|.
TGCGCCAGCAGTGAGGTGGGTTATAATTCACCCCTCCACTTT
CASSEVGYNSPLHF
>.|16|TRBJ2-7|TRBV4-1|TRBD1
TGCGCCAGCAGCCAAACTGACAGGACAGGGCTCTACGAGCAGTACTTC
CASSQTDRTGLYEQYF
>.|17|TRBJ2-6|TRBV19|.
TGTGCCAGTAGTTCTTCTCTAAGGGAGTCTGGGGCCAACGTCCTGACTTTC
CASSSSLRESGANVLTF
>.|16|TRBJ2-3|TRBV2|TRBD2
TGTGCCAGCACAACTAGCGGGAGGAGGGACACAGATACGCAGTATTTT
CASTTSGRRDTDTQYF
>.|14|TRBJ2-7|TRBV29-1|.
TGCAGCGTTGGACGTGGGGTTTTCCCCTACGAGCAGTACTTC
CSVGRGVFPYEQYF
>.|13|TRBJ1-1|TRBV6-5|.
TGTGCCAGCAGTTACCATAGGACAGCTAAAGCTTTCTTT
CASSYHRTAKAFF
>.|16|TRBJ2-6|TRBV19|.
TGTGCCAGTAGTATCCCCCGAAGCTCTGGGGCCAACGTCCTGACTTTC
CASSIPRSSGANVLTF
>.|16|TRBJ2-1|TRBV7-9|TRBD1
TGTGCCAGCAGCTCTTGGGACAGGGGGAGTATTAATGAGCAGTTCTTC
CASSSWDRGSINEQFF
>few|13|TRBJ1-1|TRBV2|TRBD1
TGTGCCAGCACCCAGGGGGAGAACACTGAAGCTTTCTTT
CASTQGENTEAFF
>.|16|TRBJ2-2|TRBV9|TRBD2
TGTGCCAGCAGCGTAGCTACGGGGGGGTACACCGGGGAGCTGTTTTTT
CASSVATGGYTGELFF
>.|16|TRBJ2-3|TRBV19|TRBD2
TGTGCCAGTAGGGAAAGCGGGGGGGCGTCATCAGATACGCAGTATTTT
CASRESGGASSDTQYF
>.|19|TRBJ2-3|TRBV10-2|TRBD2
TGCGCCAGCAGTGATTTCGACCCCTGGACTAGCGGGAACACAGATACGCAGTATTTT
CASSDFDPWTSGNTDTQYF
>.|17|TRBJ2-1|TRBV7-9|TRBD1
TGTGCCAGCAGCTTAGATAGGACAGGGGTCTCCTACAATGAGCAGTTCTTC
CASSLDRTGVSYNEQFF
>.|17|TRBJ1-3|TRBV5-1|.
TGCGCCAGCAGCTTAACGGGACAATTAAGCTCTGGAAACACCATATATTTT
CASSLTGQLSSGNTIYF
>.|16|TRBJ2-7|TRBV4-1|TRBD1
TGCGCCAGCAGCCAAGAGAAACAAAGGACAGGGTTCGAGCAGTACTTC
CASSQEKQRTGFEQYF
>.|14|TRBJ1-4|TRBV10-3|TRBD1
TGTGCCATCAGGCAAACAGGGGCAAATGAAAAACTGTTTTTT
CAIRQTGANEKLFF
>.|11|TRBJ1-1|TRBV30|.
TGTGCCTGTACAGGGTATTCTATTGCTTTCTTT
CACTGYSIAFF
>.|16|TRBJ2-1|TRBV3-1/TRBV3-2|TRBD2
TGTGCCAGCAGCCAAGATCTAGGGACTAGCGGCAATGAGCAGTTCTTC
CASSQDLGTSGNEQFF
>few|14|TRBJ2-3|TRBV11-3|.
TGTGCCAGCAGCTTCGACAGGTCCACAGATACGCAGTATTTT
CASSFDRSTDTQYF
>.|15|TRBJ1-5|TRBV10-1|.
TGCGCCAACGGCCCAGCAGCAGGGGGCAATCAGCCCCAGCATTTT
CANGPAAGGNQPQHF
>.|12|TRBJ1-6|TRBV30|.
TGTGCTTGTGGGACCTATAATTCACCCCTCCACTTT
CACGTYNSPLHF
>.|15|TRBJ1-1|TRBV14|TRBD1
TGTGCCAGCAGAAGGACAGGGGGTAAGCACACTGAAGCTTTCTTT
CASRRTGGKHTEAFF
>.|16|TRBJ2-2|TRBV2|TRBD2
TGTGCCAGCCTAAAGCGAGCGGGAGGGCCGGGCGGGGAGCTGTTTTTT
CASLKRAGGPGGELFF
>.|15|TRBJ2-1|TRBV5-4|.
TGTGCCAGCAGCTTGAGTAGGGGTTACTACAATGAGCAGTTCTTC
CASSLSRGYYNEQFF
>.|11|TRBJ2-7|TRBV28|.
TGTGCCAGCAGTTCGTTATACGAGCAGTACTTC
CASSSLYEQYF
>.|14|TRBJ1-6|TRBV27|.
TGTGCCAGCAGTTTTCGAGTCTATAATTCACCCCTCCACTTT
CASSFRVYNSPLHF
>.|19|TRBJ2-2|TRBV4-2|TRBD2
TGTGCCAGCAGCCAAGAAGGAGGGGTCCGGGCGGGAGGGGCCGGGGAGCTGTTTTTT
CASSQEGGVRAGGAGELFF
>.|13|TRBJ1-1|TRBV2|.
TGTGCCAGCAGTGGGGAGGGGGGAACTGAAGCTTTCTTT
CASSGEGGTEAFF
>.|13|TRBJ2-3|TRBV12-5|.
TGTGCTAGTGGTTTGGGTAACACAGATACGCAGTATTTT
CASGLGNTDTQYF
>once|14|TRBJ1-2|TRBV11-1|.
TGTGCCAGCAGCTTAGGGGCAGCTAACTATGGCTACACCTTC
CASSLGAANYGYTF
>.|14|TRBJ2-7|TRBV4-1|.
TGCGCCAGCAGCCATGGTGCGTCGGGCTACGAGCAGTACTTC
CASSHGASGYEQYF
>.|14|TRBJ2-7|TRBV27|.
TGTGCCAGCAGTTTCGGGGCGGGTCGCTACGAGCAGTACTTC
CASSFGAGRYEQYF
>few|18|TRBJ2-1|TRBV11-2|TRBD2
TGTGCCAGCAGCTTAGGAAAAAATAGCCTAGCGGTTTACAATGAGCAGTTCTTC
CASSLGKNSLAVYNEQFF
>.|15|TRBJ2-1|TRBV6-5|TRBD2
TGTGCCAGCAGTTACGGCGGACTAGCTAACAATGAGCAGTTCTTC
CASSYGGLANNEQFF
>.|14|TRBJ1-5|TRBV21-1|.
TGTGCCAGCAGCAACAGGGATAGCAATCAGCCCCAGCATTTT
CASSNRDSNQPQHF
>few|12|TRBJ1-1|TRBV5-1|.
TGCGCCAGCAGCTTCGTCGACACTGAAGCTTTCTTT
CASSFVDTEAFF
>.|15|TRBJ1-2|TRBV5-1|TRBD1
TGCGCCAGCAGCTTACAGGGGGGGACTAACTATGGCTACACCTTC
CASSLQGGTNYGYTF